A selection of T cell receptor beta chains follows, all from one sample in a study of T-cell memory formation after mild COVID-19. A single record per CDR3 protein comes from TCRdb applying MiXCR to the 5' RACE reads. This table holds approximately 300,000 distinct CDR3 sequences, 19% found once. The specimen sequenced was PBMCs or a T cell subset sorted from them (not recorded which). These receptors all stem from a man younger than 35 who had mild COVID-19 (a few samples of this study predate the infection). Cell type and time point are not known. Each CDR3 is given with its conserved first and last residue. D genes are given only for firm matches. Size values are once, few and many counts, or a class for expanded clones, and some rows have none.

J | V | size | D | CDR3 | DNA
TRBJ2-3 | TRBV6-5 | few | - | CASSYSPTRTDTQYF | TGTGCCAGCAGTTACAGTCCGACCCGTACAGATACGCAGTATTTT
TRBJ2-7 | TRBV6-2/TRBV6-3 | few | - | CASRTLGLAYEQYF | TGTGCCAGCAGAACCCTGGGGCTAGCCTACGAGCAGTACTTC
TRBJ1-1 | TRBV5-4 | - | TRBD1 | CASSGGGRGADTEAFF | TGTGCCAGCAGCGGAGGGGGCCGGGGAGCGGACACTGAAGCTTTCTTT
TRBJ1-2 | TRBV5-1 | - | TRBD1 | CASSLAAGQGGDGYTF | TGCGCCAGCAGCTTGGCGGCGGGACAGGGCGGGGATGGCTACACCTTC
TRBJ1-1 | TRBV5-1 | few | TRBD1 | CASSLLQGDTEAFF | TGCGCCAGCAGCTTGTTACAGGGGGACACTGAAGCTTTCTTT
TRBJ1-1 | TRBV7-9 | once | - | CASSLWTDEAFF | TGTGCCAGCAGCTTATGGACAGACGAAGCTTTCTTT
TRBJ1-2 | TRBV4-3 | - | - | CASSQDAGGYTF | TGCGCCAGCAGCCAAGATGCCGGAGGCTACACCTTC
TRBJ1-1 | TRBV7-7 | few | TRBD1 | CARGRQGVTMCGTEAFF | TGTGCCAGAGGGAGACAGGGGGTGACGATGTGTGGCACTGAAGCTTTCTTT
TRBJ2-7 | TRBV9 | - | TRBD1 | CASSVRDRGYEQYF | TGTGCCAGCAGCGTGAGGGACAGGGGCTACGAGCAGTACTTC
TRBJ2-7 | TRBV5-5 | few | - | CASSLGRLYEQYF | TGTGCCAGCAGCTTGGGGCGGTTGTACGAGCAGTACTTC
TRBJ1-2 | TRBV11-2 | - | - | CASSPDQGGYTF | TGTGCCAGCAGCCCAGACCAAGGGGGCTACACCTTC
TRBJ1-5 | TRBV28 | - | TRBD1 | CASRRNKRTGFNQPQHF | TGTGCCAGCAGGAGAAACAAGAGGACAGGGTTCAATCAGCCCCAGCATTTT
TRBJ2-5 | TRBV4-3 | - | TRBD2 | CASSQDGLEWETQYF | TGCGCCAGCAGCCAAGACGGACTAGAATGGGAGACCCAGTACTTC
TRBJ2-2 | TRBV18 | - | TRBD1 | CASSPSGTGITGELFF | TGTGCCAGCTCACCATCCGGGACAGGGATCACCGGGGAGCTGTTTTTT
TRBJ2-2 | TRBV5-5 | - | - | CASSFRTPTGELFF | TGTGCCAGCAGCTTTCGGACTCCCACCGGGGAGCTGTTTTTT
TRBJ1-2 | TRBV7-2 | few | - | CASSLTAGANYGYTF | TGTGCCAGCAGCTTAACGGCGGGAGCTAACTATGGCTACACCTTC
TRBJ2-7 | TRBV6-5 | few | - | CASSYSRRPYEQYF | TGTGCCAGCAGTTACTCCCGGCGGCCCTACGAGCAGTACTTC
TRBJ2-1 | TRBV4-1 | many | - | CASSQDSSDYNEQFF | TGCGCCAGCAGCCAAGATAGCAGCGACTACAATGAGCAGTTCTTC
TRBJ1-6 | TRBV9 | - | TRBD1 | CASSSRDRLNSPLHF | TGTGCCAGCAGCTCCCGGGACAGGTTAAATTCACCCCTCCACTTT
TRBJ1-5 | TRBV20-1 | - | TRBD1 | CSARTPQGDQPQHF | TGCAGTGCTAGAACCCCCCAGGGGGATCAGCCCCAGCATTTT
TRBJ2-5 | TRBV29-1 | few | - | CSVDGQGDRETQYF | TGCAGCGTTGACGGTCAGGGAGACCGGGAGACCCAGTACTTC
TRBJ2-7 | TRBV4-1 | - | - | CASSQVGSGVDEQYF | TGCGCCAGCAGCCAAGTAGGTTCCGGGGTAGACGAGCAGTACTTC
TRBJ2-7 | TRBV4-3 | few | - | CASSQGTATYEQYF | TGCGCCAGCAGCCAAGGGACAGCCACCTACGAGCAGTACTTC
TRBJ1-5 | TRBV20-1 | - | - | CSARELQGGSHQPQHF | TGCAGTGCTAGAGAGCTACAGGGAGGGTCGCATCAGCCCCAGCATTTT
TRBJ2-7 | TRBV11-2 | few | TRBD1 | CASRLSGGEQYF | TGTGCCAGCAGACTATCAGGGGGAGAGCAGTACTTC
TRBJ2-1 | TRBV6-4 | few | TRBD1 | CASSVPGGNEQFF | TGTGCCAGCAGCGTTCCAGGGGGCAATGAGCAGTTCTTC
TRBJ2-5 | TRBV7-7 | few | - | CASSLVGSGAETQYF | TGTGCCAGCAGCTTAGTTGGTAGCGGTGCGGAGACCCAGTACTTC
TRBJ1-4 | TRBV27 | few | - | CASKFAGAEKLFF | TGTGCCAGCAAGTTCGCGGGGGCCGAAAAACTGTTTTTT
TRBJ2-7 | TRBV2 | few | TRBD1 | CASSARTGGHEQYF | TGTGCCAGCAGTGCGAGGACAGGGGGCCACGAGCAGTACTTC
TRBJ1-2 | TRBV12-3/TRBV12-4 | few | - | CASRTQGLYGYTF | TGTGCCAGCAGAACTCAGGGGTTGTATGGCTACACCTTC
TRBJ2-5 | TRBV27 | - | TRBD1 | CASSPIGGLGTQYF | TGTGCCAGCAGCCCCATAGGGGGCCTCGGGACCCAGTACTTC
TRBJ2-3 | TRBV20-1 | - | - | CSAGLHTDTQYF | TGCAGCGCCGGACTACACACAGATACGCAGTATTTT
TRBJ2-5 | TRBV20-1 | few | TRBD2 | CSARVWGLAGEQETQYF | TGCAGTGCTAGAGTTTGGGGCCTAGCGGGGGAACAAGAGACCCAGTACTTC
TRBJ1-5 | TRBV27 | - | - | CASSLSQGRQPQHF | TGTGCCAGCAGTTTATCCCAGGGTAGACAGCCCCAGCATTTT
TRBJ1-3 | TRBV20-1 | - | - | CSAGPSGRAPSGNTIYF | TGCAGTGCCGGGCCCTCAGGTAGGGCACCCTCTGGAAACACCATATATTTT
TRBJ2-1 | TRBV3-1 | many | - | CASSLRGGPTYNEQFF | TGTGCCAGCAGCCTCAGGGGGGGCCCTACCTACAATGAGCAGTTCTTC
TRBJ1-5 | TRBV6-5 | - | - | CASSLRETNQPQHF | TGTGCCAGCAGCCTTAGGGAGACCAATCAGCCCCAGCATTTT
TRBJ2-4 | TRBV20-1 | - | - | CSARLAGGLMF | TGCAGTGCTAGATTAGCCGGGGGCCTAATGTTC
TRBJ2-1 | TRBV24-1 | - | - | CATSDAGAEQFF | TGTGCCACCAGTGATGCAGGGGCTGAGCAGTTCTTC
TRBJ2-3 | TRBV20-1 | - | - | CRALPGGVDTQYF | TGCAGGGCCCTACCCGGGGGAGTAGATACGCAGTATTTT
TRBJ1-2 | TRBV5-1 | - | - | CASSFQAQTDNYGYTF | TGCGCCAGCAGCTTCCAGGCCCAGACGGATAACTATGGCTACACCTTC
TRBJ2-5 | TRBV30 | - | - | CAWGGPGTQYF | TGTGCCTGGGGGGGCCCTGGGACCCAGTACTTC